These 19 T cell receptor beta chains originate from one sample sequenced in a study of T cell responses to AZD1222 COVID-19 vaccine. The repertoire was sequenced with immunoSEQ multiplex PCR; TCRdb's copy has only in-frame clones and lacks some. The top ten clones hold 20% to 25% of a sample with tens of thousands of clones, just over 90% of them seen once. The specimen comprised peripheral blood, sampled on day 0 of AZD1222 vaccination. These receptors came from an adult in good health.

The chain combines TRBV18 with TRBJ1-5; D unresolved. V was clipped by 2 bases and J by 0 bases, with 5 bases between them. This CDR3 is built from 14 residues. CDR1 is KGHSH, CDR2 LQKENI, per germline. CDR3 nucleotides: TGTGCCAGCTCACCAGCGGCTAGCAATCAGCCCCAGCATTTT. It specifies CASSPAASNQPQHF.

The chain has TRBV4-3 and TRBJ2-4; the match to TRBD1 covers 9 bases. The CDR3 extends over 17 amino acids. The germline V gene encodes CDR1 LGHNA and CDR2 YSLEER. Losses at the gene ends were 1 base for V and 1 base for J; bases not matched to a gene: 5. This CDR3 is CASSQARDREAKNIQYF. The CDR3 DNA sequence: TGCGCCAGCAGCCAAGCCAGGGACAGGGAGGCCAAAAACATTCAGTACTTC.

The V gene is TRBV7-2, the J gene TRBJ1-4; 9 positions agree with TRBD1. The J segment lost 8 bases and the V segment lost 5 bases, leaving 18 bases of the junction unmatched. The CDR3 is made up of 18 amino acids. Looked up from germline, CDR1 is SGHTA and CDR2 is FQGNSA. Here the CDR3 DNA reads TGTGCCAGCAGCCGCGGGACAGGGAGCGTGGGTAGGCGAGAAAAACTGTTTTTT. It is translated as CASSRGTGSVGRREKLFF.

This chain joins TRBV7-9 and TRBJ1-2; 9 bases agree with TRBD1. Looked up from germline, CDR1 is SEHNR and CDR2 is FQNEAQ (reference sequence). Unmatched junction bases numbered 3, after V lost 3 bases and J lost 4 bases. This CDR3 has 14 residues. CDR3 residues: CASSFGTGTYGYTF. In DNA, the CDR3 is TGTGCCAGCAGCTTTGGGACAGGGACCTATGGCTACACCTTC.

V gene TRBV10-2 combines with J gene TRBJ1-6; D gene unclear. This CDR3 contains 13 residues. Germline V lookup: CDR1 WSHSY, CDR2 SAAADI. V was cut by 8 bases and J by 9 bases, with 14 bases left in between. Here the CDR3 DNA reads TGCGCCAGCTGTATCGGGCTTGGTTCACCCCTCCACTTT. Its translation: CASCIGLGSPLHF.

The J gene is TRBJ1-3, the V gene TRBV30; the D is unclear. The germline V gene has CDR1 GTSNPN and CDR2 SVGIG (reference sequence). Trimming took 0 bases from V and 0 from J, leaving 9 bases between them. This CDR3 comprises 15 residues. In DNA, the CDR3 is TGTGCCTGGAGTGTACTGATAAGCTCTGGAAACACCATATATTTT. As protein: CAWSVLISSGNTIYF. Looking up the rest from reference TRBV30 and TRBJ1-3 gives the full variable domain: SQTIHQWPATLVQPVGSPLSLECTVEGTSNPNLYWYRQAAGRGLQLLFYSVGIGQISSEVPQNLSASRPQDRQFILSSKKLLLSDSGFYLCAWSVLISSGNTIYFGEGSWLTVV.

This clone has more than one count but fewer than ten. This sequence joins TRBV3-1 (or the pseudogene TRBV3-2) and TRBJ2-5; the D is unclear. This CDR3 comprises 13 residues. Germline CDR1 and CDR2: LGHDT and YNNKEL (reference sequence). Trimming pared 2 bases from V and 0 bases from J, leaving 4 bases between. The CDR3 here is CASSQTYQETQYF. CDR3 DNA: TGTGCCAGCAGCCAAACCTACCAAGAGACCCAGTACTTC.

The V call is TRBV27, the J call TRBJ2-7; a possible D gene is TRBD1 (6 bases). The V and J ends lost 6 bases and 9 bases respectively, with 18 bases between them. CDR1 MNHEY and CDR2 SMNVEV come from the germline V gene (reference sequence). This CDR3 is built from 13 residues. The CDR3 reads CASSPSWGPRQYF. Written as DNA, the CDR3 is TGTGCCAGCAGCCCCTCTTGGGGGCCCCGGCAGTACTTC.

This clone came up once. The chain uses TRBV5-4 and TRBJ1-2; the D gene is possibly TRBD1 (5 bases). This CDR3 contains 13 residues. V lost 2 bases and J 3 bases, leaving 8 bases between the germline ends. CDR1 and CDR2 (germline): SGHNT, YYREEE (reference sequence). CDR3 DNA: TGTGCCAGCAGCTTTCCCAGGGACTATGGCTACACCTTC. Translating it yields CASSFPRDYGYTF.

V is TRBV7-8 and J is TRBJ2-3; 8 bases agree with TRBD1. The CDR3 is 16 amino acids. With 7 bases clipped from V and 3 bases from J, the junction kept 12 bases outside the gene matches. Germline CDR1 and CDR2: SGHVS and FQNEAQ. CDR3 region: CASTPRTGRMTDTQYF. For the CDR3, the DNA is TGTGCCAGCACCCCCCGGACAGGGAGGATGACAGATACGCAGTATTTT.

The chain has TRBV4-3 and TRBJ2-3, with 9 bases fitting TRBD2. After removal of 0 bases from V and 0 bases from J, the junction contained 7 bases not matched to a gene. The CDR3 has 18 amino acids. CDR1 and CDR2 from the germline V gene are LGHNA and YSLEER. The CDR3: CASSQEPAGGLSTDTQYF. CDR3 bases: TGCGCCAGCAGCCAAGAACCAGCGGGGGGCCTTAGCACAGATACGCAGTATTTT.

J is TRBJ2-7 and V is TRBV5-1; TRBD2 is a possible D gene (5 bases). Germline CDR1 and CDR2: SGHRS and YFSETQ. V lost 0 bases to trimming and J lost 2 bases, with 9 bases between them. The CDR3 runs 14 residues. CDR3 sequence: CASSLGGSTYEQYF. The CDR3 DNA is TGCGCCAGCAGCTTGGGCGGGTCGACCTACGAGCAGTACTTC.

A word on this clone: The same CDR3 can be traced to other DNA sequences in this sample. The V and J genes are TRBV7-3 and TRBJ2-2; D possibly matches TRBD1 or TRBD2 (5 bases each). The length of the CDR3 is 15 residues. Germline-derived CDR1 and CDR2 are SGHTA and FQGTGA. V was clipped by 3 bases and J by 0 bases, with 8 bases between them. CDR3 protein: CASSFGGANTGELFF. The CDR3 bases are TGTGCCAGCAGCTTTGGGGGAGCGAACACCGGGGAGCTGTTTTTT.

The chain employs TRBV21-1 and TRBJ2-7; TRBD2 reflects the table's D call only, with no check against the DNA. TRBV21-1 is labeled a pseudogene. CDR3 length equals 16 residues. CDR3 region: CASSYTVIAGSWEQYF. CDR3 nucleotides: TGTGCCAGCAGCTACACGGTGATAGCGGGGTCTTGGGAGCAGTACTTC.

CDR3 nucleotide sequence: TGTGCCAGCGGCCGCACAGATACGCAGTATTTT. Protein: CASGRTDTQYF. The genes are TRBV6-6 and TRBJ2-3; no firm D call. The CDR3 extends over 11 amino acids. Trimming shortened V by 8 bases and J by 1 base, and 4 bases separated the two germline ends. Looked up from germline, CDR1 is MNHNY and CDR2 is SVGAGI (reference sequence).

This chain links TRBV12-3 or TRBV12-4 with TRBJ2-7; D ambiguous. V lost 5 bases and J lost 2, with 7 bases in between. This CDR3 has 12 residues. CDR3 sequence reads: CASSTVTYEQYF. The CDR3 coding sequence is TGTGCCAGCAGTACGGTGACCTACGAGCAGTACTTC.

The genes are TRBV7-6 and TRBJ1-3; TRBD1 matches at 9 bases. V lost 5 bases and J lost 4; bases outside the gene matches: 9. The CDR3 length is 16 residues. From germline, CDR1 is SGHVS and CDR2 FNYEAQ. CDR3 residues: CASSTGTGTFGNTIYF. DNA of the CDR3: TGTGCCAGCAGCACCGGGACAGGGACTTTCGGAAACACCATATATTTT.

Only a few counts were recorded for this clone. The V gene is TRBV4-3, the J gene TRBJ1-2, with a weak D call TRBD1 (6 bases). V lost 4 bases to trimming and J lost 4 bases, with 13 bases between them. Germline V gives CDR1 LGHNA, CDR2 YSLEER. The CDR3 covers 14 residues. The CDR3 region is CASSPTGQPYGYTF. CDR3 sequence (DNA): TGCGCCAGCAGCCCGACTGGACAGCCCTATGGCTACACCTTC.

J is TRBJ1-3 and V is TRBV7-9, with D hard to call. The CDR3 is made up of 13 amino acids. Per the germline V gene, CDR1 is SEHNR and CDR2 is FQNEAQ (reference sequence). With 5 bases removed from V and 8 bases from J, the gap between germline ends came to 13 bases. CDR3 bases: TGTGCCAGCAGCCGTGGCAATAGGGACACCATATATTTT. Its translation is CASSRGNRDTIYF.